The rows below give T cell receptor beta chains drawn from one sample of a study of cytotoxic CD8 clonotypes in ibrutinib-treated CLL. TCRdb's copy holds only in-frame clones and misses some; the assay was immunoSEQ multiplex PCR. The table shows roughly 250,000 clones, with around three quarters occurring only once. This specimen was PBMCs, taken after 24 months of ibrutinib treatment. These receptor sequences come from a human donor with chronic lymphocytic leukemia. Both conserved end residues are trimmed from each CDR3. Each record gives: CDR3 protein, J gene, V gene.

ASSLATRDTQY	TRBJ2-3	TRBV5-6
ASSNTGGTYEQY	TRBJ2-7	TRBV19
ASSFGLADYNEQF	TRBJ2-1	TRBV27
ASGVEPYEQY	TRBJ2-7	TRBV6-5
ASSFSGSSYNEQF	TRBJ2-1	TRBV6-5
ASRSYTLPREAFY	TRBJ2-7	TRBV2
ASSEIQGEPGYT	TRBJ1-2	TRBV6-5
ASSQAARTTPGELF	TRBJ2-2	TRBV4-2
ASSTRQGASGNTIY	TRBJ1-3	TRBV19
ASSYSETQY	TRBJ2-5	TRBV6-5
ATARGYQETQY	TRBJ2-5	TRBV19
ASSTDGNTEAF	TRBJ1-1	TRBV18
ASSGSQGKVLGANVLT	TRBJ2-6	TRBV25-1
ASSPADSPNTGELF	TRBJ2-2	TRBV28
ASSDADRIRTWTGELF	TRBJ2-2	TRBV6-1
ASSLGGGETQY	TRBJ2-5	TRBV5-1
ASRVHENTEAF	TRBJ1-1	TRBV2
ASSADNEETQY	TRBJ2-5	TRBV9
ASGGKLAGLSSTDTQY	TRBJ2-3	TRBV28
ASSPGGGLSGANVLT	TRBJ2-6	TRBV5-1
ASSRGLYEQY	TRBJ2-7	TRBV11-2
ASSSSSVQETQY	TRBJ2-5	TRBV27
ASSLGSGTTDTQY	TRBJ2-3	TRBV5-6
ASSWTAGGEKLF	TRBJ1-4	TRBV14
SATGSEQF	TRBJ2-1	TRBV20-1
ASRLAGVPGELF	TRBJ2-2	TRBV19
ASMAGGLADTQY	TRBJ2-3	TRBV19
ASSPVAGEAF	TRBJ1-1	TRBV18
SVNWRNSYEQY	TRBJ2-7	TRBV29-1
ASALGPQGATDTQY	TRBJ2-3	TRBV2
ASRLGATEAF	TRBJ1-1	TRBV2
ASSPGQGAGGYT	TRBJ1-2	TRBV7-2
AITPGRQSLGETQY	TRBJ2-5	TRBV10-3
ASSGGSSLGIGELF	TRBJ2-2	TRBV6-1
AWSQMGNTEAF	TRBJ1-1	TRBV30
SVDPTGRNEKLF	TRBJ1-4	TRBV29-1
ASSSAIAGAYTGELF	TRBJ2-2	TRBV11-2
SVRLAGTAYEQY	TRBJ2-7	TRBV29-1
ASSYSIQGEGTQY	TRBJ2-3	TRBV6-5
ASSPRLAGGGRSTDTQY	TRBJ2-3	TRBV7-6
ASKRGGTDTQY	TRBJ2-3	TRBV7-2
ASRAGQVETQY	TRBJ2-5	TRBV5-8
ASSLDRAGIYGYT	TRBJ1-2	TRBV11-2
ASSEGETGQNQPQH	TRBJ1-5	TRBV6-1
ASKGLFTDTQY	TRBJ2-3	TRBV27
ASSRRTSGSFEQY	TRBJ2-7	TRBV18
ASSEVAAPYEQY	TRBJ2-7	TRBV10-1
ASSLDVLAKNIQY	TRBJ2-4	TRBV5-1
ASSPRESNQPQH	TRBJ1-5	TRBV18